The 23 T cell receptor beta chains below were found in one sample sequenced in a study of T cells in women clearing cervical HPV infection. Profiling relied on immunoSEQ multiplex PCR, and the TCRdb table lists in-frame clones only, not all of them. The listing contains around 20,000 clones. Input material: blood buffy coat. These receptors were obtained from a woman between 18 and 69 years old with a cervical HPV16 infection that either progressed to CIN3+ or cleared (not recorded which).

This clone is classed as medium-sized by frequency. CDR3 DNA (partial): TGTGCCAGCAACCAAAGGGGACTAGGCTCAGATACG. Amino acids: CASNQRGLGSDT. From start to end, the CDR3 is CASNQRGLGSDTQYF. The chain couples TRBV7-2 to TRBJ2-3; 8 positions match TRBD2. The DNA ends 3 residues before the CDR3 does, and the rest of the CDR3 is filled in from the germline J gene. In germline, CDR1 is SGHTA, CDR2 FQGNSA. After removal of 7 bases from V and 4 bases from J, the junction contained 10 bases not matched to a gene. The CDR3 consists of 15 residues.

Turning to this clone: The missing CDR3 end, 3 residues past where the read stops, is filled in from the germline J gene. V and J are TRBV10-3 and TRBJ1-4, with TRBD1 matching over 8 bases. V shed 5 bases and J 7 bases; nucleotides not matched to a gene: 9. Germline V lookup: CDR1 ENHRY, CDR2 SYGVKD. The CDR3 spans 15 residues. CDR3 residues: CAISPGAGGREKLFF. The sequenced part of the CDR3 DNA is TGTGCCATCAGTCCCGGGGCAGGGGGCCGTGAAAAA.

Regarding this clone: The missing CDR3 end, 3 residues past where the read stops, is filled in from the germline J gene. The chain carries TRBV19 and TRBJ2-1; D gene unclear. CDR3 length: 16 amino acids. The germline CDR1 and CDR2 sequences are LNHDA and SQIVND (reference sequence). V was pared by 3 bases and J by 4 bases, with 16 bases between. The CDR3 reads CASSMIPSLLYNEQFF. The covered CDR3 bases are TGTGCCAGTAGTATGATCCCTTCTCTCCTATACAATGAG.

CDR3 amino acids: CASSITRERRETQYF. The sequenced part of the CDR3 DNA is TGTGCCAGTAGTATAACCAGGGAGAGGAGGGAGACC. V usage is TRBV19 and J usage is TRBJ2-5; D possibly matches TRBD1 or TRBD2 (5 bases each). The read ends 3 residues shy of where the CDR3 ends; the end is completed using the germline J gene. Germline V gives CDR1 LNHDA, CDR2 SQIVND (reference sequence). Deletions cut 2 bases from V and 5 bases from J, with 15 bases between. This CDR3 region has 15 residues.

CDR3 sequence: CASGQGWGSPLHF. Incomplete CDR3 DNA: TGTGCCTCTGGACAGGGTTGGGGTTCACCC. The J gene is TRBJ1-6, the V gene TRBV30; TRBD1 aligns across 8 bases. Read coverage stops 3 residues before the CDR3 terminus; the germline J gene supplies the remainder. The CDR3 has 13 residues. After removal of 7 bases from V and 9 bases from J, the junction contained 8 bases not matched to a gene. Germline CDR1 and CDR2: GTSNPN and SVGIG (reference sequence).

The covered CDR3 bases are TGTGCCAGCAGCCCCCCGGGGACAGGGGGCTACGAG. Amino acids: CASSPPGTGGYE. The CDR3 in its entirety is CASSPPGTGGYEQYF. V gene TRBV7-9 combines with J gene TRBJ2-7, with 11 bases identical to TRBD1. The read comes to an end 3 residues before the CDR3 does, leaving the germline J gene to fill in the end. Germline CDR1 and CDR2: SEHNR and FQNEAQ (reference sequence). V gave up 5 bases and J gave up 3 bases; unmatched junction bases: 6. The CDR3 covers 15 residues.

Worth noting for this clone: The CDR3 end falls 3 residues outside the read, so it is completed with the germline J gene. V usage is TRBV13 and J usage is TRBJ1-2; tentative D call: TRBD1 (5 bases). V lost 9 bases and J lost 1, with 24 bases in between. The germline CDR1 and CDR2 sequences are PRHDT and FYEKMQ (reference sequence). This CDR3 comprises 17 residues. The covered CDR3 bases are TGTGCCAGTATCCTTATGACAGCAAGCCTCATTAACTATGGC. As protein: CASILMTASLINYG. The entire CDR3 sequence reads CASILMTASLINYGYTF.

The sequenced part of the CDR3 DNA is TGTGCCACCAGGTCTTTTAACAATGAG. It codes for CATRSFNNE. The whole CDR3 sequence is CATRSFNNEQFF. This chain joins TRBV24-1 and TRBJ2-1; D unresolved. The CDR3 is cut off 3 residues early in the read; its end comes from the germline J gene. V lost 7 bases and J 5 bases, leaving 8 bases between the germline ends. The V gene's germline CDR1 is KGHDR and CDR2 SFDVKD. This CDR3 has 12 amino acids.

About this clone: Coverage ceases 3 residues before the CDR3 finishes, and the germline J gene fills in the end. The chain has TRBV13 and TRBJ2-5; a possible D gene is TRBD1 (6 bases). V was trimmed by 0 bases and J by 7 bases, leaving 9 bases between them. Germline CDR1 is PRHDT and CDR2 is FYEKMQ (reference sequence). The CDR3 loop spans 13 amino acids. Incomplete CDR3 DNA: TGTGCCAGCAGCTTAGGCCTAGGGGGGACC. This sequence encodes CASSLGLGGT. The CDR3 in full is CASSLGLGGTQYF.

Notes on this clone: The read terminates 3 residues ahead of where the CDR3 ends, so the germline J gene completes it. The chain uses TRBV5-5 and TRBJ1-2; D is perhaps TRBD1 (6 bases). Germline V gene lookup returns CDR1 SGHKS and CDR2 YYEKEE (reference sequence). Trimming shortened V by 4 bases and J by 3 bases, and 13 bases separated the two germline ends. The CDR3 extends over 14 amino acids. CDR3 bases read: TGTGCCAGCAGCCTCAGGGGATGGGACTATGGC. The encoded protein is CASSLRGWDYG. The full CDR3 protein is CASSLRGWDYGYTF.

As for this clone: Coverage ceases 3 residues before the CDR3 finishes, and the germline J gene fills in the end. This chain links TRBV12-3 or TRBV12-4 with TRBJ2-1; TRBD1 matches at 7 bases. The ends lost 2 bases at V and 3 bases at J; junction bases unmatched: 1. This CDR3 has 14 amino acids. CDR3 bases read: TGTGCCAGCAGTTTACAGGGGGACTACAATGAG. It encodes CASSLQGDYNE. The whole CDR3 region reads CASSLQGDYNEQFF.

Concerning this clone: The read ends 3 residues early relative to the CDR3; the germline J gene fills the gap. The chain joins TRBV19 to TRBJ2-7; a weak D match, TRBD1 (6 bases). Germline V gives CDR1 LNHDA, CDR2 SQIVND (reference sequence). CDR3 length equals 15 residues. Trimming cost V 4 bases and J 0 bases, with 13 bases left between them. CDR3 bases read: TGTGCCAGTAGTAACCGGGACACCTACTCCTACGAG. This gives the protein CASSNRDTYSYE. The whole CDR3 sequence is CASSNRDTYSYEQYF.

As for this clone: The read terminates 3 residues ahead of where the CDR3 ends, so the germline J gene completes it. J is TRBJ1-3 and V is TRBV7-2, with 7 bases aligning to TRBD1. The germline V gene encodes CDR1 SGHTA and CDR2 FQGNSA. V was pared by 4 bases and J by 4 bases, with 7 bases of the junction left unmatched. CDR3 length equals 15 residues. The CDR3 sequence: CASSWATDRGNTIYF. The sequenced CDR3 bases are TGTGCCAGCAGCTGGGCGACGGACAGGGGAAACACC.

On this clone itself: The read falls 3 residues short of the CDR3 end, and the missing part is taken from the germline J gene. The sample contains more than one DNA sequence encoding this CDR3. The genes are TRBV5-1 and TRBJ2-5; D perhaps matches TRBD1 (6 bases). V shed 2 bases and J shed 0 bases, with 11 bases lying between them. Germline values: CDR1 SGHRS, CDR2 YFSETQ. The CDR3 runs to 15 residues. Incomplete CDR3 DNA: TGCGCCAGCAGCTTAACAGGGCTGTACCAAGAGACC. Translated: CASSLTGLYQET. The full CDR3 protein reads CASSLTGLYQETQYF.

Notes on this clone: With the read ending 3 residues before the CDR3 end, the germline J gene is used to fill in that end. This chain links TRBV2 with TRBJ2-7, with TRBD1 identical over 7 bases. This CDR3 is built from 15 residues. CDR1 and CDR2 from the germline V gene are SNHLY and FYNNEI. V was pared by 8 bases and J by 2 bases, with 12 bases of the junction left unmatched. The part of the CDR3 DNA that was read is TGTGCCAGCCGGGGACGTCGGGACAGACCCTACGAG. Translating it yields CASRGRRDRPYE. The full CDR3 is CASRGRRDRPYEQYF.

Considering frequency, this clone is medium-sized. The CDR3 end lies 3 residues beyond the end of the read and is filled in from the germline J gene. The chain couples TRBV5-1 to TRBJ2-6; D not resolved. The V gene lost 4 bases and the J gene lost 1 base, with 9 bases spanning the gap. The CDR3 is 15 amino acids. Per germline, CDR1 SGHRS and CDR2 YFSETQ. CDR3 residues: CASSILESGANVLTF. Incomplete CDR3 DNA: TGCGCCAGCAGCATCCTAGAGTCTGGGGCCAACGTC.

In regard to this clone: The CDR3 extends 3 residues past the end of the read, so its final part is completed from the germline J gene. The chain recombines TRBV20-1 with TRBJ2-3; no definite D call. Trimming removed 3 bases at V and 7 bases at J, with 8 bases between. The CDR3 loop spans 11 amino acids. Germline CDR1 DFQATT, CDR2 SNEGSKA (reference sequence). CDR3 bases read: TGCAGTGCTAGTCTCGTTTATACG. Its translation is CSASLVYT. The entire CDR3 reads CSASLVYTQYF.

In the case of this clone: The read ends 3 residues before the CDR3 terminus; that terminus is restored from the germline J gene. V usage is TRBV30 and J usage is TRBJ2-7; 8 bases fit TRBD2. The germline CDR1 and CDR2 sequences are GTSNPN and SVGIG (reference sequence). The trim removed 2 bases at V and 6 bases at J, leaving 9 bases unmatched. This CDR3 comprises 14 residues. The chain's CDR3 is CAWSLLVGRGEQYF. Partial CDR3 DNA: TGTGCCTGGAGTCTCCTCGTCGGGAGGGGCGAG.

With respect to this clone: Read sequence stops 3 residues before the CDR3 end, and the germline J gene provides the missing end. V is TRBV24-1 and J is TRBJ2-1; D remains ambiguous. The V end lost 5 bases, the J end lost 4 bases, and 8 bases lay between the germline ends. Germline V lookup: CDR1 KGHDR, CDR2 SFDVKD. The CDR3 is 13 amino acids. CDR3 DNA (partial): TGTGCCACCAGTGGAAAGCGATACAATGAG. Translating gives CATSGKRYNE. The full CDR3 protein is CATSGKRYNEQFF.

In regard to this clone: The CDR3 is cut off 3 residues early in the read; its end comes from the germline J gene. The J gene is TRBJ2-2, the V gene TRBV2; TRBD1 is a possible D gene (6 bases). V was trimmed by 8 bases and J by 5 bases, leaving 15 bases between them. Germline V lookup: CDR1 SNHLY, CDR2 FYNNEI. This CDR3 region has 14 residues. The DNA read from the CDR3 is TGTGCCAGCGAATCACAGGGATCGACCGGGGAG. This encodes CASESQGSTGE. The whole CDR3 region reads CASESQGSTGELFF. Drawing the rest from reference TRBV2 and TRBJ2-2, the complete variable domain is EPEVTQTPSHQVTQMGQEVILRCVPISNHLYFYWYRQILGQKVEFLVSFYNNEISEKSEIFDDQFSVERPDGSNFTLKIRSTKLEDSAMYFCASESQGSTGELFFGEGSRLTVL.

Remarks on this clone: The read gets to within 3 residues of the CDR3 end, and the germline J gene fills in the rest. This chain links TRBV24-1 with TRBJ2-1; the match to TRBD2 covers 11 bases. Losses at the gene ends were 3 bases for V and 9 bases for J; bases not matched to a gene: 12. Per germline, CDR1 KGHDR and CDR2 SFDVKD. This CDR3 has 17 amino acids. The CDR3 bases that were read are TGTGCCACCAGTGATCATTTCCGCGGGACTAGCGGAATTGAG. Translation: CATSDHFRGTSGIE. Given in full, the CDR3 is CATSDHFRGTSGIEQFF.

Worth noting for this clone: The read finishes 3 residues shy of the CDR3 end, and the germline J gene is used to complete it. V is TRBV6-2 or TRBV6-3 and J is TRBJ1-1, with TRBD1 identical over 7 bases. With V trimmed by 5 bases and J by 5 bases, 8 bases remained unmatched. CDR3 length: 14 residues. Looked up from germline, CDR1 is MNHEY and CDR2 is SVGEGT. The sequenced part of the CDR3 DNA is TGTGCCAGCAGTCGGGGACAGCCGGGAACTGAA. It encodes CASSRGQPGTE. The whole CDR3 is CASSRGQPGTEAFF.

Points on this clone: The CDR3 is cut off 3 residues early in the read; its end comes from the germline J gene. The V call is TRBV7-9, the J call TRBJ1-2, with 7 bases matching TRBD1. The CDR3 extends over 15 amino acids. In germline, CDR1 is SEHNR, CDR2 FQNEAQ (reference sequence). J gave up 2 bases and V 5 bases, and 8 bases lay outside the gene matches. The CDR3 spells CASSPRTGQNYGYTF. Partial CDR3 DNA: TGTGCCAGCAGCCCTCGGACAGGCCAAAACTATGGC. Variable domain in full (rest from reference TRBV7-9 and TRBJ1-2): DTGVSQNPRHKITKRGQNVTFRCDPISEHNRLYWYRQTLGQGPEFLTYFQNEAQLEKSRLLSDRFSAERPKGSFSTLEIQRTEQGDSAMYLCASSPRTGQNYGYTFGSGTRLTVV.